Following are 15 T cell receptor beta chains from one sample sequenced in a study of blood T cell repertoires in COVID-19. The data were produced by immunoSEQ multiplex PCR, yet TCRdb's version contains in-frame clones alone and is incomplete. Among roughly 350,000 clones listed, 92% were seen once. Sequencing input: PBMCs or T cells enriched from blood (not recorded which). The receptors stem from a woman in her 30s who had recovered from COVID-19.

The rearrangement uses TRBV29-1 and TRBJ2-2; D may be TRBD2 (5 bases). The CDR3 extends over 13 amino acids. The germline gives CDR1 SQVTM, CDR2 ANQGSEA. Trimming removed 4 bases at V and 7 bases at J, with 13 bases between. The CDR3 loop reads CSVGVPGYGELFF. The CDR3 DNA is TGCAGCGTTGGGGTCCCGGGATACGGGGAGCTGTTTTTT.

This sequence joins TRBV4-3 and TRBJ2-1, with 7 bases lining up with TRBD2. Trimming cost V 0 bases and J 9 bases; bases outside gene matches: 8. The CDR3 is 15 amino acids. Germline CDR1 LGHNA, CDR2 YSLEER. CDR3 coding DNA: TGCGCCAGCAGCCAAGAGGGGGGGGTCGTCAGTGAGCAGTTCTTC. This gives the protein CASSQEGGVVSEQFF.

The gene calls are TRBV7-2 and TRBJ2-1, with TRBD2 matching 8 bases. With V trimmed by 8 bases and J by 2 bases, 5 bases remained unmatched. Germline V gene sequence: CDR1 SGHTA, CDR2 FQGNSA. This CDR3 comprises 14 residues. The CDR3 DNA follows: TGTGCCAGCCACCCCGGGGGGGCCTACAATGAGCAGTTCTTC. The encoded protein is CASHPGGAYNEQFF.

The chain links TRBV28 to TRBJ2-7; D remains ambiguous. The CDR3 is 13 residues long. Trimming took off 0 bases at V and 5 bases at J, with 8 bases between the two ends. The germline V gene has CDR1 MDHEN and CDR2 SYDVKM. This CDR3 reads CASSLWADHEQYF. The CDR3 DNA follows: TGTGCCAGCAGTTTATGGGCTGATCACGAGCAGTACTTC.

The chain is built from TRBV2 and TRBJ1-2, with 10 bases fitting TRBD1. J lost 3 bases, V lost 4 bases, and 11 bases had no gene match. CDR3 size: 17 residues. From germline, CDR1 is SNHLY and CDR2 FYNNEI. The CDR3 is CASSGVPTGGSDYGYTF. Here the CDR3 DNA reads TGTGCCAGCAGTGGGGTTCCGACAGGGGGCTCGGACTATGGCTACACCTTC.

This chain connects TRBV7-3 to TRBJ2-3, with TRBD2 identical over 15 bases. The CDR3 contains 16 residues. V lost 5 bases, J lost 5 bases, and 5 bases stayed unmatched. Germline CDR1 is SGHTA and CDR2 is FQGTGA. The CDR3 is CASSQGLAGGEDTQYF. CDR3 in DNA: TGTGCCAGCAGCCAGGGACTAGCGGGAGGAGAAGATACGCAGTATTTT. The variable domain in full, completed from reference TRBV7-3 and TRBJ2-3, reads GAGVSQTPSNKVTEKGKYVELRCDPISGHTALYWYRQSLGQGPEFLIYFQGTGAADDSGLPNDRFFAVRPEGSVSTLKIQRTERGDSAVYLCASSQGLAGGEDTQYFGPGTRLTVL.

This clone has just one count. CDR3 region: CAWSARHRVGYTF. The DNA for the CDR3 is TGTGCCTGGAGTGCACGACACAGGGTTGGCTACACCTTC. The chain employs TRBV30 and TRBJ1-2, with a possible D match to TRBD1 (6 bases). Trimming shortened V by 1 base and J by 7 bases, and 13 bases separated the two germline ends. Germline loops: CDR1 GTSNPN, CDR2 SVGIG (reference sequence). This CDR3 is 13 amino acids long.

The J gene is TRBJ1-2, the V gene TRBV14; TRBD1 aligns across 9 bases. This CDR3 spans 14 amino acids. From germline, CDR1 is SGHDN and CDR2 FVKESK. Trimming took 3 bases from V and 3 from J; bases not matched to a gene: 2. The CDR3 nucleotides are TGTGCCAGCAGCCACAGACAGGGGGACTATGGCTACACCTTC. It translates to CASSHRQGDYGYTF.

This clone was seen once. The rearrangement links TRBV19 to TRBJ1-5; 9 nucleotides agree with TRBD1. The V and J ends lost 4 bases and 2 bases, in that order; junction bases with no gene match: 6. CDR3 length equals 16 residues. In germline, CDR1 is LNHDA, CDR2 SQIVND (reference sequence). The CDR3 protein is CASSKRTGGGNQPQHF. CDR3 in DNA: TGTGCCAGTAGTAAAAGAACAGGGGGCGGCAATCAGCCCCAGCATTTT.

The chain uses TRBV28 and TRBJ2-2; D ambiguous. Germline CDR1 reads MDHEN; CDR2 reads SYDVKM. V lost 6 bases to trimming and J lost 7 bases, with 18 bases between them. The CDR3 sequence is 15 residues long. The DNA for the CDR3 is TGTGCCAGCAGATCCTTGGGTGGCGGTGGCGGGGAGCTGTTTTTT. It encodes CASRSLGGGGGELFF.

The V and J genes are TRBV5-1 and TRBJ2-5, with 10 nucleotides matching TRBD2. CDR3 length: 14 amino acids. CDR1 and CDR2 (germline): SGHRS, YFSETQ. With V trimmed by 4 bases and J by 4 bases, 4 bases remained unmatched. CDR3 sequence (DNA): TGCGCCAGCAGCAGGCCTAGCGGGGGAGAGACCCAGTACTTC. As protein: CASSRPSGGETQYF.

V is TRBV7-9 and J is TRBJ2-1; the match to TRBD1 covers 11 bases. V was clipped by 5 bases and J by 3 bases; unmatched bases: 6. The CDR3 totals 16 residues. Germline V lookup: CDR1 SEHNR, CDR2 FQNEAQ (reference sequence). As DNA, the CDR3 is TGTGCCAGCAGCGGAGGGACAGGGGGACACTACAATGAGCAGTTCTTC. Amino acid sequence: CASSGGTGGHYNEQFF.

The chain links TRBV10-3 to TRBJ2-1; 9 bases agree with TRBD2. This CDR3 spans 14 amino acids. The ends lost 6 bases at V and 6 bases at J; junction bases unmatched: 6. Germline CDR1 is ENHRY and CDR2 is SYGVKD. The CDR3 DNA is TGTGCCATCAGACCGGGACTAGCTGCCAATGAGCAGTTCTTC. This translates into CAIRPGLAANEQFF.

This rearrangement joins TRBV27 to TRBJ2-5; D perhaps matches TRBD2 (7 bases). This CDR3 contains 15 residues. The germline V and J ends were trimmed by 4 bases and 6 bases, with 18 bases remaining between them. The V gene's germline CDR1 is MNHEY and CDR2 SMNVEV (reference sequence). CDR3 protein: CASSSLTGGVKTQYF. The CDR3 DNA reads TGTGCCAGCAGTTCACTGACGGGGGGCGTGAAGACCCAGTACTTC.

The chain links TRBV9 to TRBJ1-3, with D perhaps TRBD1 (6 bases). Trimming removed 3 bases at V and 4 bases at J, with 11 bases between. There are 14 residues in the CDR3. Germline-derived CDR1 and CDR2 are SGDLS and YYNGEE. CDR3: CASSATGTGNTIYF. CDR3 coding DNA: TGTGCCAGCAGCGCGACAGGTACCGGAAACACCATATATTTT.